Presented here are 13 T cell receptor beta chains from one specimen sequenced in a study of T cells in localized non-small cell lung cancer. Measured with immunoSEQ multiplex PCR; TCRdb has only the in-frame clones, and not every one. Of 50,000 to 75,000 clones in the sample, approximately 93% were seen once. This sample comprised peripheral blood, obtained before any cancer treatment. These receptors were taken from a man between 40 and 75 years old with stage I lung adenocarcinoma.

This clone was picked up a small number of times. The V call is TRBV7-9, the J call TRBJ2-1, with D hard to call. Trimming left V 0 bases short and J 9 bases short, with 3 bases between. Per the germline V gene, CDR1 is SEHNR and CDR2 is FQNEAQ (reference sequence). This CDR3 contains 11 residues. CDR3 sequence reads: CASSLASEQFF. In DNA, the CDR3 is TGTGCCAGCAGCTTAGCGAGTGAGCAGTTCTTC. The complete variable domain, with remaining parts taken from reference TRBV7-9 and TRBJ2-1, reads DTGVSQNPRHKITKRGQNVTFRCDPISEHNRLYWYRQTLGQGPEFLTYFQNEAQLEKSRLLSDRFSAERPKGSFSTLEIQRTEQGDSAMYLCASSLASEQFFGPGTRLTVL.

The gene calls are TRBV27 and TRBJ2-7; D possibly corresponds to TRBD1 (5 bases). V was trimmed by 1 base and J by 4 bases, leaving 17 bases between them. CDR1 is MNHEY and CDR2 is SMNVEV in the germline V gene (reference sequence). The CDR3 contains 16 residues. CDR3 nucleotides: TGTGCCAGCAGTTTATTGGCAGGGCGAGTAATGTACGAGCAGTACTTC. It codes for CASSLLAGRVMYEQYF.

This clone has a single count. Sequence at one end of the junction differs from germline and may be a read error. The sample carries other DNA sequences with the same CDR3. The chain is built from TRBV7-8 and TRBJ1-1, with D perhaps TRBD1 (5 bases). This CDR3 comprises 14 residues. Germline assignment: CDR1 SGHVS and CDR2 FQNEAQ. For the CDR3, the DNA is TGTGCCAGCAGCTTAGAACAGGTGAACACTGAAGCCTTCTTT. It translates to CASSLEQVNTEAFF.

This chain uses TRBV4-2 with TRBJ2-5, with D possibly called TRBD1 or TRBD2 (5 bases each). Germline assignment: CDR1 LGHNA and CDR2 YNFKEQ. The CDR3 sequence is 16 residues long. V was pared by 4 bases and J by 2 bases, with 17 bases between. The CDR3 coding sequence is TGTGCCAGCAGCCTTACCGGGACGGGAAGACAAGAGACCCAGTACTTC. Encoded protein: CASSLTGTGRQETQYF.

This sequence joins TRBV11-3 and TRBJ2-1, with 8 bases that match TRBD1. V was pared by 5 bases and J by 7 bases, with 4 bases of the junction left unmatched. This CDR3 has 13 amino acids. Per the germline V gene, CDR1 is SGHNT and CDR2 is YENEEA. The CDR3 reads CASSPGTGNEQFF. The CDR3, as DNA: TGTGCCAGCAGCCCCGGGACAGGTAATGAGCAGTTCTTC. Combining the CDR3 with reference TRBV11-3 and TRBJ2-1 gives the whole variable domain EAGVVQSPRYKIIEKKQPVAFWCNPISGHNTLYWYLQNLGQGPELLIRYENEEAVDDSQLPKDRFSAERLKGVDSTLKIQPAELGDSAVYLCASSPGTGNEQFFGPGTRLTVL.

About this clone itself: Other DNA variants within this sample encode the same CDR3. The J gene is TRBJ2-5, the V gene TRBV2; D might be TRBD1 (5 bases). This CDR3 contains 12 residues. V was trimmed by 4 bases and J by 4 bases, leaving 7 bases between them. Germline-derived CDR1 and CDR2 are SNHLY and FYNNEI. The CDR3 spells CASSARGETQYF. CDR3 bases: TGTGCCAGCAGTGCAAGGGGAGAGACCCAGTACTTC. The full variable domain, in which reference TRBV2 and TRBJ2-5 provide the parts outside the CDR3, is EPEVTQTPSHQVTQMGQEVILRCVPISNHLYFYWYRQILGQKVEFLVSFYNNEISEKSEIFDDQFSVERPDGSNFTLKIRSTKLEDSAMYFCASSARGETQYFGPGTRLLVL.

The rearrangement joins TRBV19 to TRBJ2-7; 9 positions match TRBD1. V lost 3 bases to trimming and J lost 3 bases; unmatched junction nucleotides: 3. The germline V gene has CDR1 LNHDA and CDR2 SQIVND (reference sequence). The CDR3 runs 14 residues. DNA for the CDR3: TGTGCCAGTAGTATCGGACAGGGGAACTACGAGCAGTACTTC. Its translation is CASSIGQGNYEQYF.

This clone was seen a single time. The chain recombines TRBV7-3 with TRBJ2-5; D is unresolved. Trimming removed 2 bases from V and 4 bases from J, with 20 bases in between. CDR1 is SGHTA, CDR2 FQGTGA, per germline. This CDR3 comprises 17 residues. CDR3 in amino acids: CASSLGRGKEWSETQYF. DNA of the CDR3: TGTGCCAGCAGCTTAGGACGTGGGAAGGAATGGTCAGAGACCCAGTACTTC.

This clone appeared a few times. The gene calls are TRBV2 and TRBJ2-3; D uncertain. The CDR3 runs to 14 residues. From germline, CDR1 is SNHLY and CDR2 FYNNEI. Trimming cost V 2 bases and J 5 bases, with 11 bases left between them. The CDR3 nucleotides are TGTGCCAGCAGTGAAAGATCGGACGGAGATACGCAGTATTTT. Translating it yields CASSERSDGDTQYF.

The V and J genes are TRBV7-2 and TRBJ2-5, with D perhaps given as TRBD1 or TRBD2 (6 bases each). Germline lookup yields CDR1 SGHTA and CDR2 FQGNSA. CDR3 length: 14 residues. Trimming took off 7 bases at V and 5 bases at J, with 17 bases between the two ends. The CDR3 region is CASTPWGAKETQYF. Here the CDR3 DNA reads TGTGCCAGCACCCCTTGGGGGGCAAAGGAGACCCAGTACTTC.

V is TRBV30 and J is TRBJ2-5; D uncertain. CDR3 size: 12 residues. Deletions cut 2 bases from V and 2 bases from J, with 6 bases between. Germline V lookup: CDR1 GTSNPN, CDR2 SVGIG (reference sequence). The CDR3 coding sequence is TGTGCCTGGAGTTCCCAACAAGAGACCCAGTACTTC. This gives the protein CAWSSQQETQYF.

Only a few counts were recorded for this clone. The CDR3 DNA reads TGTGCCAGCAGCTTAGGCCACCCGAGCTCCTACAATGAGCAGTTCTTC. Protein product: CASSLGHPSSYNEQFF. The J gene is TRBJ2-1, the V gene TRBV7-8, with unresolved D. This CDR3 is built from 16 residues. Looked up from germline, CDR1 is SGHVS and CDR2 is FQNEAQ. V lost 1 base and J lost 0, with 10 bases in between.

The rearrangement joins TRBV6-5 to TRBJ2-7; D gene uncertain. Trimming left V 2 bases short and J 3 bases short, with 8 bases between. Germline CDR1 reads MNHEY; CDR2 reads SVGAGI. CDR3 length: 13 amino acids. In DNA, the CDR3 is TGTGCCAGCAGTTACGGTAAAGTCTACGAGCAGTACTTC. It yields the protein CASSYGKVYEQYF.